The T cell receptor (beta chain) under discussion was sequenced for a study of CD8+ T cells in alopecia areata. Extraction and reverse transcription of RNA yielded cDNA as the sequencing template. Sequencing used immunoSEQ multiplex PCR; TCRdb keeps in-frame clones, though not all of them. This table holds roughly 60,000 clones, roughly 40% found once. The sample holds a few counts of this clone. The CDR3 is made up of 17 amino acids. Germline V gene sequence: CDR1 SEHNR, CDR2 FQNEAQ (reference sequence). V lost 5 bases and J 0 bases, leaving 19 bases between the germline ends. The source of this sequence is a human donor with alopecia areata. The sample consisted of NKG2D-low CD8+ T cells sorted from blood. J is TRBJ1-2 and V is TRBV7-9; D is uncertain. The CDR3 loop reads CASSLLSSSSANYGYTF. In DNA form, the CDR3 reads TGTGCCAGCAGCCTCCTCTCCTCATCGAGCGCTAACTATGGCTACACCTTC.